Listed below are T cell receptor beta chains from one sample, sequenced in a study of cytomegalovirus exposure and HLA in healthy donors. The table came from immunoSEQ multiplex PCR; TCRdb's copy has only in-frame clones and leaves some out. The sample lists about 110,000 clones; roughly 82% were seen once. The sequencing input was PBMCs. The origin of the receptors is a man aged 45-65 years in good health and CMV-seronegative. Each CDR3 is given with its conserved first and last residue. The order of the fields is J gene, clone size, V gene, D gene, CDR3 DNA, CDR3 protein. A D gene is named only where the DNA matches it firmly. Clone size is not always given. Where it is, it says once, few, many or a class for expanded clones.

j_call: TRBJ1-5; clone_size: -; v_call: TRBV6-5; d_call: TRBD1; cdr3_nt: TGTGCCAGCAGCCCCAAGGACAGGATCAATCAGCCCCAGCATTTT; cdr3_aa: CASSPKDRINQPQHF
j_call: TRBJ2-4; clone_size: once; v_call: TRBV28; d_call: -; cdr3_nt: TGTGCCAGCAGTTTGGGGGGTGAGGTCAAAAACATTCAGTACTTC; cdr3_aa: CASSLGGEVKNIQYF
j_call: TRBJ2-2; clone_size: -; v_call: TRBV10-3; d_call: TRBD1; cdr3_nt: TGTGCCATCAGTGAGTCGATGGGACAGGGGGCGACCGGGGAGCTGTTTTTT; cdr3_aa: CAISESMGQGATGELFF
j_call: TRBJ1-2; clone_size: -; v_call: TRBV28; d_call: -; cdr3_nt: TGTGCCAGCAGTTTCCAGGGAAAAGTTGGCTACACCTTC; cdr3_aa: CASSFQGKVGYTF
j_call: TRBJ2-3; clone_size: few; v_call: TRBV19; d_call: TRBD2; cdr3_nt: TGTGCCAGTAGTACCCAGGGAGGGGATACGCAGTATTTT; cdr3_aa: CASSTQGGDTQYF
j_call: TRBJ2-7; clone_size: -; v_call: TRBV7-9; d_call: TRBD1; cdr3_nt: TGTTCCAGCAGCAGGACAGGGAACGAGCAGTACTTC; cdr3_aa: CSSSRTGNEQYF
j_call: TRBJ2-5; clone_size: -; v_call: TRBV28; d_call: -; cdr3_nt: TGTGCCAGCAGTTTAACAGGGAAGACCCAGTACTTC; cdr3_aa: CASSLTGKTQYF
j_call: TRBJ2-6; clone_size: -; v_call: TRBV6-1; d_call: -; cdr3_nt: TGTGCCAGCAGTGACCTTTTTGGGGCCAACGTCCTGACTTTC; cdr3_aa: CASSDLFGANVLTF
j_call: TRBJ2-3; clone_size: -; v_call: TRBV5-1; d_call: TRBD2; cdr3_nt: TGCGCCAGCAGCTTGTCGCCTAGCGGGGCCACAGATACGCAGTATTTT; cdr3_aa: CASSLSPSGATDTQYF
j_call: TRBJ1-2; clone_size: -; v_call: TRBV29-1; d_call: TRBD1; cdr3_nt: TGCAGCGTTGACGGGGACAGTCCTGCCTATGGCTACACCTTC; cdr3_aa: CSVDGDSPAYGYTF
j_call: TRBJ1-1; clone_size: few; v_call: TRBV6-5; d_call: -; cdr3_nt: TGTGCCAGCAGTTACCCCGGACAGAACACTGAAGCTTTCTTT; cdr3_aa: CASSYPGQNTEAFF
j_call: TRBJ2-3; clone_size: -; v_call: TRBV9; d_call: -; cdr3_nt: TGTGCCAGCAGCGTAGCTACTAGGGCGGTACACACAGATACGCAGTATTTT; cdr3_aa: CASSVATRAVHTDTQYF
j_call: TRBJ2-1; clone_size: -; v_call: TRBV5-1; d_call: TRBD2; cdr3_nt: TGCGCCAGCAGTCTCGGAGTTAGCGGGGGGGCCTGGGAGCAGTTCTTC; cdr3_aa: CASSLGVSGGAWEQFF
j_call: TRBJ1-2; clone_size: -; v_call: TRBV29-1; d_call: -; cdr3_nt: TGCAGCGTTGTCAGGGGTAACTATGGCTACACCTTC; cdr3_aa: CSVVRGNYGYTF
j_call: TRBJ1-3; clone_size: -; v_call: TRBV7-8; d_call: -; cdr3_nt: TGTGCCAGCAGCTTCTTGATGGGGGGTGGAAACACCATATATTTT; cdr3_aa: CASSFLMGGGNTIYF
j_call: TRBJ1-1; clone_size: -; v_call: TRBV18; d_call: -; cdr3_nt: TGTGCCAGCTCACCACCAACACTCCGGGATACTGAAGCTTTCTTT; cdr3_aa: CASSPPTLRDTEAFF
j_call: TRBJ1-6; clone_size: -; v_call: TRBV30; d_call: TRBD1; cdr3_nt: TGTGCCTGGAGTGGGACAGGGAGCTCCTATAATTCACCCCTCCACTTT; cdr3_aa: CAWSGTGSSYNSPLHF
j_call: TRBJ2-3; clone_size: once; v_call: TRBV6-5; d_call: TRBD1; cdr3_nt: TGTGCCAGCCGGGACAGGGGGCCGACAGATACGCAGTATTTT; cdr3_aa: CASRDRGPTDTQYF
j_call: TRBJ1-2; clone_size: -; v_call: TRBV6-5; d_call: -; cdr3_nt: TGTGCCACCATAAAGGGGGACACGGCTTCCTATGGCTACACCTTC; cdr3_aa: CATIKGDTASYGYTF
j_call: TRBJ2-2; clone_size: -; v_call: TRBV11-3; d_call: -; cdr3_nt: TGTGCCAGCAGCTTGGGGGGACAGTGGAACACCGGGGAGCTGTTTTTT; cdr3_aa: CASSLGGQWNTGELFF
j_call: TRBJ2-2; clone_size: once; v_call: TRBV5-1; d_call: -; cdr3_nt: TGCGCCAGCAGCTCGGGCGGGTCGAACACCGGGGAGCTGTTTTTT; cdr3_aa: CASSSGGSNTGELFF
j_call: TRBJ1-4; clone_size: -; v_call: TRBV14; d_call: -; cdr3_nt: TGTGCCAGCAGCCCATTTAATGAAAAACTGTTTTTT; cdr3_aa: CASSPFNEKLFF
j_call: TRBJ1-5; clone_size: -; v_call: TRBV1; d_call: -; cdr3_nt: TGCACCAGCAGCCAAGACAGTTATAGCAATCAGCCCCAGCATTTT; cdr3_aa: CTSSQDSYSNQPQHF